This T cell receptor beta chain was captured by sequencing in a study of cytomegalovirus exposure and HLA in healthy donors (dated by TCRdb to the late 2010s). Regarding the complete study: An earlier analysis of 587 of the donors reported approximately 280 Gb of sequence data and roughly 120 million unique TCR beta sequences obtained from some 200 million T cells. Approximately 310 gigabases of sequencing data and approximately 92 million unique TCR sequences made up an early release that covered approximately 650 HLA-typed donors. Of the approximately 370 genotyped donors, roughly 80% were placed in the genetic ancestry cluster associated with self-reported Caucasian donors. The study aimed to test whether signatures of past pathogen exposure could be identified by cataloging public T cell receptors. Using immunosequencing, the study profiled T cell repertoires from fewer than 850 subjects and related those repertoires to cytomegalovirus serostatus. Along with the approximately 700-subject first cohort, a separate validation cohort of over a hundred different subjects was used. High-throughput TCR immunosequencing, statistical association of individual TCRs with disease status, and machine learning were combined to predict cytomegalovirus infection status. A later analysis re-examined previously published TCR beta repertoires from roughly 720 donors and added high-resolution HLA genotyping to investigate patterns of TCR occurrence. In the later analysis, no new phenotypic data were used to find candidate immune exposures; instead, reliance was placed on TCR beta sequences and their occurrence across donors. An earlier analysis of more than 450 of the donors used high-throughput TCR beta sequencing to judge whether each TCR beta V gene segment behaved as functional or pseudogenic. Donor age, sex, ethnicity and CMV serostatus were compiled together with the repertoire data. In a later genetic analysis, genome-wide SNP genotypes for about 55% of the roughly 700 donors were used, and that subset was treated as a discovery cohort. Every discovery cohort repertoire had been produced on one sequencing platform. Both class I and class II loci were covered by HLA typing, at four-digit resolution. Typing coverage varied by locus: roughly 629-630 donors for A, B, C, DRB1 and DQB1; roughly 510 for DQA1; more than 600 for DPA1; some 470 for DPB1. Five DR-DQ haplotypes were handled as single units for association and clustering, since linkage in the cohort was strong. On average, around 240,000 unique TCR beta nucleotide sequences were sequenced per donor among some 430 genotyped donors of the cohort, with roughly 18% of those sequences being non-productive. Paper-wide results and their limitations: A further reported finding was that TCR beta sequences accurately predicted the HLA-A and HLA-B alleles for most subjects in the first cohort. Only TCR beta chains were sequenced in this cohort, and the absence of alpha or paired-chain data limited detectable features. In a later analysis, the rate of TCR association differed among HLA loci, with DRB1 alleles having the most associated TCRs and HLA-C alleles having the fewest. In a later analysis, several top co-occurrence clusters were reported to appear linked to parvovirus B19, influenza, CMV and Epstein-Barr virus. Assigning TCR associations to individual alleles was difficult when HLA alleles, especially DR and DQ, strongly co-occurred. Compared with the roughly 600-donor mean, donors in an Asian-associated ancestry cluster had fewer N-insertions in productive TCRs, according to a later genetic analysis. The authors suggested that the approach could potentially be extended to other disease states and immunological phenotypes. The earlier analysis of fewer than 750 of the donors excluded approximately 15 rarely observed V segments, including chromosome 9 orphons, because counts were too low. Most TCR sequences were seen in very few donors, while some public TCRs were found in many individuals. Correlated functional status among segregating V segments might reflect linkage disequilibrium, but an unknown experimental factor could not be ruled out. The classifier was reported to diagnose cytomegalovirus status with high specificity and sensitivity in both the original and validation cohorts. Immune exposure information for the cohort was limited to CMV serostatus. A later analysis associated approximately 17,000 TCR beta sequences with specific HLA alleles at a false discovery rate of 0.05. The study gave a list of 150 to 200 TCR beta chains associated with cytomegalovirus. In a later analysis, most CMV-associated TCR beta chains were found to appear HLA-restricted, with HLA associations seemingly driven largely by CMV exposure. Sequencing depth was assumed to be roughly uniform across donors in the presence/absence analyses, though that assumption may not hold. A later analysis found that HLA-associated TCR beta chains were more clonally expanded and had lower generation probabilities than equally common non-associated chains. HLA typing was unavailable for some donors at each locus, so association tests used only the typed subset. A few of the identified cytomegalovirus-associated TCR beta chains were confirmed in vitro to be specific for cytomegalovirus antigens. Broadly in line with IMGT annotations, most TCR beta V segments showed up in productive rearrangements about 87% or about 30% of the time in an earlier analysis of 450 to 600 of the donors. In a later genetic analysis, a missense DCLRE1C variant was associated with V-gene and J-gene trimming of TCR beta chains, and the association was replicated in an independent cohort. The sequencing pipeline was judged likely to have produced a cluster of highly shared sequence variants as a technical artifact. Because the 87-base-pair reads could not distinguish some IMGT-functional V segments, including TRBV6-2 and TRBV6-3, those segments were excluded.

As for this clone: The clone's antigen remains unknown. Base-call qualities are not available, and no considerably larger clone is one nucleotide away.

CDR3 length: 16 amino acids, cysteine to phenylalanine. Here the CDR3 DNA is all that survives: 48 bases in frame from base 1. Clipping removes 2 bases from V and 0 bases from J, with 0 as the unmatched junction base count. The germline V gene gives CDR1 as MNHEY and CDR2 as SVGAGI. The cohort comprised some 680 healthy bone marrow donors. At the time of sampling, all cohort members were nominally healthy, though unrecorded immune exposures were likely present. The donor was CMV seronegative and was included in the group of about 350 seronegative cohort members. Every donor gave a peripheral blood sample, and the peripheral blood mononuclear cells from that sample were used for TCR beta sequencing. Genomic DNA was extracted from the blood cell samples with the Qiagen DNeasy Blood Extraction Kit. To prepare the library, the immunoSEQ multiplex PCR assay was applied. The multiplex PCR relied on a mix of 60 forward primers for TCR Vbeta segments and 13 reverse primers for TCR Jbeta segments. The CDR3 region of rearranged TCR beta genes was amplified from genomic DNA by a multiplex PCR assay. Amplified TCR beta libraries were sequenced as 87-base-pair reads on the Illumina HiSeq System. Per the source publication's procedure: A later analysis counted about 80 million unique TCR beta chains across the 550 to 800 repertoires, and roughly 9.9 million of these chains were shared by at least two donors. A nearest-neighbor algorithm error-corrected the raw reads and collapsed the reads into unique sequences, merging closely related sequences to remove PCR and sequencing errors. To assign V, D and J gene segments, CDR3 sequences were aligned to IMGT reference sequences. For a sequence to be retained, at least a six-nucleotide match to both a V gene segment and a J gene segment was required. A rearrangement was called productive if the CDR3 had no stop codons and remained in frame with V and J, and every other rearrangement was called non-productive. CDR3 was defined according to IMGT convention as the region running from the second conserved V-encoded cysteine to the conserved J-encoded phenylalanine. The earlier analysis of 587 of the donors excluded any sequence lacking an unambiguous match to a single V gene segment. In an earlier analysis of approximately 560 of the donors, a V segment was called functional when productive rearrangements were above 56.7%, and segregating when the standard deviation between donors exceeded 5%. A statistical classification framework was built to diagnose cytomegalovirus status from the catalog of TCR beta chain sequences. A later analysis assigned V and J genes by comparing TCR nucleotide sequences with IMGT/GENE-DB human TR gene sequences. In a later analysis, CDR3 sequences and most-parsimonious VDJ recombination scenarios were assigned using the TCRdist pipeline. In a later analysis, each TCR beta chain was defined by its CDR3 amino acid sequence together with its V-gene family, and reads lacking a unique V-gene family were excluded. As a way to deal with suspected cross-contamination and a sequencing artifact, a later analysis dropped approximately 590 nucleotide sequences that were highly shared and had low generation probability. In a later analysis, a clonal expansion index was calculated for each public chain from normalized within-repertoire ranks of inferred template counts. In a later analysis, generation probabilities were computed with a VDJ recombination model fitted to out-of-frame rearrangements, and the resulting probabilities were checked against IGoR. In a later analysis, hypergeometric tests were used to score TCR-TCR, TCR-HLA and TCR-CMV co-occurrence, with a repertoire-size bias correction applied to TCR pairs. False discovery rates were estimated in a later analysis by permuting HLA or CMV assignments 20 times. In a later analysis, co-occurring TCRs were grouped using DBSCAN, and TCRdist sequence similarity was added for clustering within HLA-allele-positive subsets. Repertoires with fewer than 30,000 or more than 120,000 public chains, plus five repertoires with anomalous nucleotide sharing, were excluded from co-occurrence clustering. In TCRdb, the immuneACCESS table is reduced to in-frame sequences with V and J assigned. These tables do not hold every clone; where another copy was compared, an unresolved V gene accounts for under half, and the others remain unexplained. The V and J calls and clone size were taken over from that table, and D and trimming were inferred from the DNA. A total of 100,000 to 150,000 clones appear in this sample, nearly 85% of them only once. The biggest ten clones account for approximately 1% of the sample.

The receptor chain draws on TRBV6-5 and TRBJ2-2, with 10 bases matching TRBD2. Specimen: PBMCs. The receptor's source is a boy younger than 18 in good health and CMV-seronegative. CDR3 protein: CASSYGLAANTGELFF. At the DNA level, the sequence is TGTGCCAGCAGTTACGGACTAGCGGCGAACACCGGGGAGCTGTTTTTT.